The 27 T cell receptor beta chains given below trace back to one sample, sequenced in a study of blood T cell repertoires in COVID-19. Using immunoSEQ multiplex PCR, the repertoire was profiled, and TCRdb retains in-frame clones only, with some absent. The table shows fewer than 350,000 clones, with approximately 86% occurring only once. The sample taken for sequencing was PBMCs or T cells enriched from blood (not recorded which). Every receptor here comes from a woman in her 40s with acute COVID-19.

V gene TRBV28 combines with J gene TRBJ2-1; 10 bases fit TRBD2. CDR3 size: 16 residues. Germline V gene data show CDR1 as MDHEN and CDR2 as SYDVKM. V dropped 8 bases and J dropped 3; count of bases not matched to a gene: 10. The CDR3 DNA follows: TGTGCCAGCGAAAGGTCTAGCGGGAGATACTACAATGAGCAGTTCTTC. This codes for CASERSSGRYYNEQFF.

V and J are TRBV3-1 (or the pseudogene TRBV3-2) and TRBJ1-2, with TRBD1 as a possible D gene (6 bases). Trimming pared 0 bases from V and 8 bases from J, leaving 10 bases between. Germline V gene data show CDR1 as LGHDT and CDR2 as YNNKEL (reference sequence). The CDR3 spans 13 residues. CDR3 sequence (DNA): TGTGCCAGCAGCCAAGATAAAGGACAGGGCTACACCTTC. Amino acid sequence: CASSQDKGQGYTF.

The rearrangement uses TRBV14 and TRBJ1-1; no definite D call. Germline V gene sequence: CDR1 SGHDN, CDR2 FVKESK. V lost 4 bases, J lost 4 bases, and 13 bases lay in between. This CDR3 is 14 amino acids long. The CDR3 sequence: CASSPRTELTEAFF. The CDR3, as DNA: TGTGCCAGCAGCCCCCGAACCGAGCTCACTGAAGCTTTCTTT.

This chain links TRBV6-5 with TRBJ2-7; 9 nucleotides align to TRBD1. J gave up 5 bases and V 4 bases, and 9 bases lay outside the gene matches. The germline CDR1 and CDR2 sequences are MNHEY and SVGAGI. The length of the CDR3 is 15 residues. The CDR3 reads CASSFVDRGGHEQYF. CDR3 nucleotide sequence: TGTGCCAGCAGTTTCGTGGACAGGGGTGGGCACGAGCAGTACTTC.

This clone was counted a single time. This chain joins TRBV28 and TRBJ2-7; tentative D call: TRBD1 (6 bases). Germline CDR1 reads MDHEN; CDR2 reads SYDVKM. The V end was cut by 1 base, the J end by 6 bases, with 13 bases between. The CDR3 consists of 14 residues. The CDR3 region has the DNA TGTGCCAGCAGTTTATATTACAGGGTTTCCGAGCAGTACTTC. Encoded protein: CASSLYYRVSEQYF.

This chain uses TRBV12-3 or TRBV12-4 with TRBJ2-5, with D perhaps matching TRBD2 (6 bases). This CDR3 has 13 residues. Trimming took 8 bases from V and 5 from J, leaving 15 bases between them. CDR3 coding DNA: TGTGCCAGCGGGGATACTAGCCCGGAGACCCAGTACTTC. This gives the protein CASGDTSPETQYF.

The rearrangement links TRBV6-1 to TRBJ1-5; D gene ambiguous. V was cut by 2 bases and J by 0 bases, with 11 bases left in between. Germline V CDR1 and CDR2: MNHNS, SASEGT. The CDR3 totals 16 residues. CDR3 in amino acids: CASSEFGGYSNQPQHF. CDR3 in DNA: TGTGCCAGCAGTGAATTCGGAGGGTATAGCAATCAGCCCCAGCATTTT.

The rearrangement uses TRBV7-2 and TRBJ1-3; 7 nucleotides align to TRBD1. Looked up from germline, CDR1 is SGHTA and CDR2 is FQGNSA. The CDR3 sequence is 14 residues long. The J segment lost 5 bases and the V segment lost 2 bases, leaving 3 bases of the junction unmatched. The CDR3 nucleotides are TGTGCCAGCAGCTTAAAGGGGGCCAGAAACACCATATATTTT. Residues: CASSLKGARNTIYF.

This clone was picked up a small number of times. The DNA for the CDR3 is TGTGCCAGCAGTTTTCCCGGGACAGGGGGTGAAAAACTGTTTTTT. It translates to CASSFPGTGGEKLFF. This chain links TRBV28 with TRBJ1-4; TRBD1 agrees at 11 bases. This CDR3 spans 15 amino acids. V gave up 3 bases and J gave up 7 bases; unmatched junction bases: 4. The germline gives CDR1 MDHEN, CDR2 SYDVKM.

V usage is TRBV10-3 and J usage is TRBJ1-2, with 9 nucleotides matching TRBD1. CDR3 size: 16 residues. Germline V lookup: CDR1 ENHRY, CDR2 SYGVKD. V lost 11 bases to trimming and J lost 0 bases; unmatched junction nucleotides: 13. The CDR3 coding sequence is TGTGCCGTCGACCCCCTTGGACAGGGGTCTAACTATGGCTACACCTTC. Its protein is CAVDPLGQGSNYGYTF.

The chain uses TRBV7-2 and TRBJ1-2; 8 positions agree with TRBD1. Germline V gene sequence: CDR1 SGHTA, CDR2 FQGNSA. The CDR3 length is 14 residues. V was pared by 2 bases and J by 8 bases, with 7 bases of the junction left unmatched. The CDR3 DNA sequence: TGTGCCAGCAGCTTACCCCCCAGGGGGCGAGGCTACACCTTC. The encoded protein is CASSLPPRGRGYTF. The whole variable domain, filled in from reference TRBV7-2 and TRBJ1-2, reads GAGVSQSPSNKVTEKGKDVELRCDPISGHTALYWYRQSLGQGLEFLIYFQGNSAPDKSGLPSDRFSAERTGGSVSTLTIQRTQQEDSAVYLCASSLPPRGRGYTFGSGTRLTVV.

The sample holds one count of this clone. The chain carries TRBV11-2 and TRBJ2-7; no reliable D call. The CDR3 runs to 15 residues. Trimming removed 4 bases from V and 0 bases from J, with 13 bases in between. The germline gives CDR1 SGHAT, CDR2 FQNNGV. CDR3 residues: CASSSLLGSSYEQYF. The DNA for the CDR3 is TGTGCCAGCAGCTCACTTCTCGGGTCCTCCTACGAGCAGTACTTC. Drawing the rest from reference TRBV11-2 and TRBJ2-7, the complete variable domain is EAGVAQSPRYKIIEKRQSVAFWCNPISGHATLYWYQQILGQGPKLLIQFQNNGVVDDSQLPKDRFSAERLKGVDSTLKIQPAKLEDSAVYLCASSSLLGSSYEQYFGPGTRLTVT.

The chain has TRBV4-1 and TRBJ1-5; D is unclear. Germline V gene data show CDR1 as MGHRA and CDR2 as YSYEKL. The germline V and J ends were trimmed by 1 base and 2 bases, with 9 bases remaining between them. The CDR3 loop spans 15 amino acids. CDR3 sequence (DNA): TGCGCCAGCAGCCAAGGCGACATAGGCAATCAGCCCCAGCATTTT. Translating gives CASSQGDIGNQPQHF.

This clone has a single count. The rearrangement uses TRBV28 and TRBJ1-1; D not certain. The V and J ends lost 8 bases and 4 bases respectively, with 14 bases between them. Germline V CDR1 and CDR2: MDHEN, SYDVKM. The length of the CDR3 is 13 residues. The CDR3 is CASELPLSTEAFF. In DNA, the CDR3 is TGTGCCAGCGAACTTCCCCTTAGCACTGAAGCTTTCTTT.

V is TRBV18 and J is TRBJ1-5, with D possibly being TRBD1 (5 bases). The CDR3 is made up of 15 amino acids. CDR1 is KGHSH, CDR2 LQKENI, per germline. The germline V and J ends were trimmed by 5 bases and 2 bases, with 13 bases remaining between them. CDR3 amino acids: CASSETSGGNQPQHF. The DNA for the CDR3 is TGTGCCAGCTCAGAGACCTCGGGGGGCAATCAGCCCCAGCATTTT. Drawing the rest from reference TRBV18 and TRBJ1-5, the complete variable domain is NAGVMQNPRHLVRRRGQEARLRCSPMKGHSHVYWYRQLPEEGLKFMVYLQKENIIDESGMPKERFSAEFPKEGPSILRIQQVVRGDSAAYFCASSETSGGNQPQHFGDGTRLSIL.

The chain links TRBV18 to TRBJ2-2; D is unresolved. Trimming took 1 base from V and 0 from J, leaving 12 bases between them. The CDR3 contains 17 residues. Per the germline V gene, CDR1 is KGHSH and CDR2 is LQKENI. CDR3 residues: CASSPQEVNPNTGELFF. The DNA for the CDR3 is TGTGCCAGCTCACCACAAGAGGTAAACCCGAACACCGGGGAGCTGTTTTTT.

The chain joins TRBV19 to TRBJ1-2; tentative D call: TRBD1 (6 bases). V was clipped by 4 bases and J by 4 bases, with 22 bases between them. Germline V gives CDR1 LNHDA, CDR2 SQIVND (reference sequence). CDR3 length: 17 residues. In DNA form, the CDR3 reads TGTGCCAGTAGTAGCCCCGGGGGGCGGACACTCCGCTATGGCTACACCTTC. This encodes CASSSPGGRTLRYGYTF. Together with reference TRBV19 and TRBJ1-2, the CDR3 gives the full variable domain: DGGITQSPKYLFRKEGQNVTLSCEQNLNHDAMYWYRQDPGQGLRLIYYSQIVNDFQKGDIAEGYSVSREKKESFPLTVTSAQKNPTAFYLCASSSPGGRTLRYGYTFGSGTRLTVV.

This clone was detected once. The chain links TRBV5-4 to TRBJ2-6; the match to TRBD1 covers 9 bases. J was trimmed by 0 bases and V by 4 bases; bases with no gene match: 11. CDR3 length: 19 amino acids. Per germline, CDR1 SGHNT and CDR2 YYREEE (reference sequence). CDR3 nucleotide sequence: TGTGCCAGCAGCCGGATGGGACAGGGCTCTTCCTCTGGGGCCAACGTCCTGACTTTC. This codes for CASSRMGQGSSSGANVLTF.

The chain is built from TRBV2 and TRBJ1-5; a possible D gene is TRBD1 (6 bases). This CDR3 is built from 13 residues. Germline V CDR1 and CDR2: SNHLY, FYNNEI. Trimming removed 5 bases from V and 9 bases from J, with 14 bases in between. The CDR3 bases are TGTGCCAGCAGTCCACAGGGCGCGGGGCCCCAGCATTTT. Translation gives CASSPQGAGPQHF.

In this sample, this clone turned up once. This chain uses TRBV28 with TRBJ2-1; no reliable D call. CDR1 is MDHEN, CDR2 SYDVKM, per germline. CDR3 length: 14 residues. Trimming stripped 5 bases from V and 5 bases from J, with 13 bases between. The CDR3 reads CASSPAGVHNEQFF. The CDR3 region has the DNA TGTGCCAGCAGTCCCGCTGGAGTTCACAATGAGCAGTTCTTC.

This chain uses TRBV7-6 with TRBJ1-2, with D maybe TRBD1 (6 bases). V lost 5 bases to trimming and J lost 0 bases, with 13 bases between them. Germline CDR1 reads SGHVS; CDR2 reads FNYEAQ. This CDR3 contains 15 residues. Here the CDR3 DNA reads TGTGCCAGCAGCCCAGGGACATCAACTAACTATGGCTACACCTTC. This translates into CASSPGTSTNYGYTF.

The chain joins TRBV5-4 to TRBJ2-2, with D perhaps matching TRBD1 (7 bases). V was cut by 0 bases and J by 6 bases, with 12 bases left in between. The CDR3 length is 15 residues. Germline V gene sequence: CDR1 SGHNT, CDR2 YYREEE (reference sequence). The CDR3 DNA sequence: TGTGCCAGCAGCTTGGGGAGGGGGCAGGCCGGGGAGCTGTTTTTT. Its protein product is CASSLGRGQAGELFF.

The chain has TRBV7-9 and TRBJ1-4; a weak D match, TRBD1 (5 bases). Germline V gene lookup returns CDR1 SEHNR and CDR2 FQNEAQ (reference sequence). The CDR3 loop spans 15 amino acids. The V gene lost 5 bases and the J gene lost 7 bases, with 17 bases spanning the gap. The CDR3: CASSIRASRGEKLFF. In DNA form, the CDR3 reads TGTGCCAGCAGCATCAGGGCCTCCCGTGGTGAAAAACTGTTTTTT.

The chain recombines TRBV11-2 with TRBJ1-6; 12 bases agree with TRBD1. The V gene end was trimmed by 2 bases and the J gene end by 14 bases; junction bases not matched to a gene: 13. From germline, CDR1 is SGHAT and CDR2 FQNNGV. This CDR3 is 17 amino acids long. CDR3 sequence (DNA): TGTGCCAGCAGCTTAACAACGGGACAGGGGGCGTATCGGGCCCTCCACTTT. Amino acid sequence: CASSLTTGQGAYRALHF.

The rearrangement joins TRBV7-2 to TRBJ1-5; D gene uncertain. V gave up 0 bases and J gave up 3 bases, with 9 bases separating them. In germline, CDR1 is SGHTA, CDR2 FQGNSA. This CDR3 spans 15 amino acids. CDR3 in amino acids: CASSLAAGINQPQHF. CDR3 DNA sequence: TGTGCCAGCAGCTTAGCGGCAGGTATCAATCAGCCCCAGCATTTT.

The table lists this clone with a few counts. This sequence joins TRBV3-1 (or the pseudogene TRBV3-2) and TRBJ2-1; 15 bases match TRBD2. After removal of 0 bases from V and 6 bases from J, the junction contained 12 bases not matched to a gene. Germline V CDR1 and CDR2: LGHDT, YNNKEL (reference sequence). The CDR3 runs to 20 residues. CDR3 DNA: TGTGCCAGCAGCCAAGATGGGCCGGGACTAGCGGGGGGCCCTGGCAATGAGCAGTTCTTC. Translating it yields CASSQDGPGLAGGPGNEQFF.

As concerns this clone: Other nucleotide sequences in the sample specify the same CDR3. CDR3 bases: TGCGCCAGCAGCTTAGGACAGGGTAACTATGGCTACACCTTC. It specifies CASSLGQGNYGYTF. The V gene is TRBV5-1, the J gene TRBJ1-2; 8 nucleotides match TRBD1. Looked up from germline, CDR1 is SGHRS and CDR2 is YFSETQ. The CDR3 consists of 14 residues. J lost 1 base, V lost 2 bases, and 1 base had no gene match. Based on the CDR3 plus reference TRBV5-1 and TRBJ1-2, the full variable domain is KAGVTQTPRYLIKTRGQQVTLSCSPISGHRSVSWYQQTPGQGLQFLFEYFSETQRNKGNFPGRFSGRQFSNSRSEMNVSTLELGDSALYLCASSLGQGNYGYTFGSGTRLTVV.